This T cell receptor (beta chain) was obtained from a study of cytomegalovirus exposure and HLA in healthy donors. At the level of the study: There were under 140 million unique TCR beta sequences, drawn from 200 million or so T cells, in an earlier analysis. Study observations and caveats: Across donors, presence/absence analyses took sequencing depth to be roughly uniform. Trimming of TCR beta V- and J-genes showed a link, identified in a later analysis, to a missense DCLRE1C variant.

For this clone: Its antigen remains unidentified.

13 Jbeta primers and 60 Vbeta primers were used for the PCR. Some clones are missing from TCRdb's copy, which holds only in-frame ones; the method was immunoSEQ multiplex PCR. The sample contains 140,000 to 150,000 clones, 77% of which appear only once. Sample: PBMCs. The receptor was isolated from a male donor in good health and CMV-seronegative.

CDR3 protein: CAINPSTSGGQNEQFF. The DNA for the CDR3 is TGTGCCATCAATCCATCGACTAGCGGGGGCCAAAATGAGCAGTTCTTC. V usage is TRBV10-3 and J usage is TRBJ2-1; 12 nucleotides match TRBD2. Trimming cost V 7 bases and J 7 bases; bases outside gene matches: 11. Germline V lookup: CDR1 ENHRY, CDR2 SYGVKD. The CDR3 loop spans 16 amino acids.